A selection of T cell receptor beta chains follows, all from one sample in a study of T cell responses to AZD1222 COVID-19 vaccine. Using immunoSEQ multiplex PCR, the repertoire was profiled, and TCRdb retains in-frame clones only, with some absent. The sample shows around 140,000 clones, approximately 95% of them seen only once. Sequenced here: peripheral blood, sampled on day 0 of MenACWY control vaccination. These receptors came from an adult in good health. The CDR3 runs from the conserved cysteine through the conserved F or W. Each record gives: V gene, J gene, D gene, clone size, CDR3 protein, CDR3 DNA. A D gene is named only where the DNA matches it firmly. Clone size appears in some rows only: once, few, many, or a class for an expanded clone.

v_call: TRBV19
j_call: TRBJ1-5
d_call: -
clone_size: -
cdr3_aa: CASSIIGLGQPQHF
cdr3_nt: TGTGCCAGTAGTATAATCGGCTTGGGCCAGCCCCAGCATTTT

v_call: TRBV18
j_call: TRBJ2-1
d_call: TRBD2
clone_size: -
cdr3_aa: CASSPTSGLEQFF
cdr3_nt: TGTGCCAGCTCCCCGACTAGCGGCCTTGAGCAGTTCTTC

v_call: TRBV6-5
j_call: TRBJ1-1
d_call: -
clone_size: -
cdr3_aa: CASRTGLNTEAFF
cdr3_nt: TGTGCCAGCAGGACAGGACTGAACACTGAAGCTTTCTTT

v_call: TRBV2
j_call: TRBJ1-1
d_call: -
clone_size: -
cdr3_aa: CASSEIEAFF
cdr3_nt: TGTGCCAGCAGTGAAATTGAAGCTTTCTTT

v_call: TRBV4-1
j_call: TRBJ1-1
d_call: -
clone_size: -
cdr3_aa: CASSQAPGVSGTEAFF
cdr3_nt: TGCGCCAGCAGCCAGGCACCGGGGGTATCAGGCACTGAAGCTTTCTTT

v_call: TRBV28
j_call: TRBJ2-7
d_call: TRBD2
clone_size: -
cdr3_aa: CASSSGTSGRYEQYF
cdr3_nt: TGTGCCAGCAGTTCAGGGACTAGCGGGAGGTACGAGCAGTACTTC

v_call: TRBV28
j_call: TRBJ2-1
d_call: TRBD2
clone_size: -
cdr3_aa: CASSSSGRVSSKGDEQFF
cdr3_nt: TGTGCCAGCAGTTCGAGCGGGAGGGTCAGCTCGAAAGGCGATGAGCAGTTCTTC

v_call: TRBV20-1
j_call: TRBJ1-5
d_call: -
clone_size: -
cdr3_aa: CSASYNGGNQPQHF
cdr3_nt: TGCAGTGCTAGTTATAATGGGGGAAATCAGCCCCAGCATTTT

v_call: TRBV5-8
j_call: TRBJ1-3
d_call: TRBD1
clone_size: -
cdr3_aa: CASSFRGQGYSGNTIYF
cdr3_nt: TGTGCCAGCAGCTTCCGGGGACAGGGGTATTCTGGAAACACCATATATTTT

v_call: TRBV19
j_call: TRBJ1-4
d_call: -
clone_size: -
cdr3_aa: CASSVGSNNEKLFF
cdr3_nt: TGTGCCAGTAGTGTGGGTAGCAATAATGAAAAACTGTTTTTT

v_call: TRBV6-5
j_call: TRBJ1-1
d_call: -
clone_size: -
cdr3_aa: CASSYNSRMNTEAFF
cdr3_nt: TGTGCCAGCAGTTACAACTCTAGGATGAACACTGAAGCTTTCTTT

v_call: TRBV5-1
j_call: TRBJ2-7
d_call: TRBD2
clone_size: -
cdr3_aa: CASSSGTSGYHEQYF
cdr3_nt: TGCGCCAGCAGCTCAGGGACTAGCGGTTACCACGAGCAGTACTTC

v_call: TRBV7-2
j_call: TRBJ2-2
d_call: -
clone_size: -
cdr3_aa: CASSLVPGRNTGELFF
cdr3_nt: TGTGCCAGCAGCTTAGTTCCGGGGCGGAACACCGGGGAGCTGTTTTTT

v_call: TRBV6-5
j_call: TRBJ1-1
d_call: -
clone_size: -
cdr3_aa: CASSSRDGVGGTEAFF
cdr3_nt: TGTGCCAGCAGTTCCCGGGACGGGGTAGGGGGCACTGAAGCTTTCTTT

v_call: TRBV6-1
j_call: TRBJ1-5
d_call: -
clone_size: few
cdr3_aa: CASSGQGGTFSNQPQHF
cdr3_nt: TGTGCCAGCAGTGGGCAGGGAGGGACTTTTAGCAATCAGCCCCAGCATTTT

v_call: TRBV2
j_call: TRBJ1-2
d_call: TRBD1
clone_size: -
cdr3_aa: CASSERSGAGGPHTF
cdr3_nt: TGTGCCAGCAGTGAGCGGAGCGGGGCAGGGGGCCCCCACACCTTC

v_call: TRBV9
j_call: TRBJ2-2
d_call: -
clone_size: -
cdr3_aa: CASSTNTGELFF
cdr3_nt: TGTGCCAGCAGCACGAACACCGGGGAGCTGTTTTTT

v_call: TRBV3-1/TRBV3-2
j_call: TRBJ1-3
d_call: -
clone_size: once
cdr3_aa: CASSQGSPSGNTIYF
cdr3_nt: TGTGCCAGCAGCCAAGGGAGTCCCTCTGGAAACACCATATATTTT

v_call: TRBV10-3
j_call: TRBJ1-5
d_call: -
clone_size: -
cdr3_aa: CAISESDSNQPQHF
cdr3_nt: TGTGCCATCAGTGAGTCAGACAGCAATCAGCCCCAGCATTTT

v_call: TRBV19
j_call: TRBJ1-5
d_call: -
clone_size: -
cdr3_aa: CASSYRWNQPQHF
cdr3_nt: TGTGCCAGTAGTTACCGGTGGAATCAGCCCCAGCATTTT

v_call: TRBV25-1
j_call: TRBJ1-4
d_call: -
clone_size: -
cdr3_aa: CASSEPLVTTTNEKLFF
cdr3_nt: TGTGCCAGCAGTGAACCCCTGGTCACTACAACTAATGAAAAACTGTTTTTT

v_call: TRBV18
j_call: TRBJ2-1
d_call: TRBD2
clone_size: -
cdr3_aa: CASSRLAGDPYNEQFF
cdr3_nt: TGTGCCAGCTCACGACTAGCGGGAGACCCCTACAATGAGCAGTTCTTC

v_call: TRBV28
j_call: TRBJ2-1
d_call: -
clone_size: -
cdr3_aa: CASSLTGVYNEQFF
cdr3_nt: TGTGCCAGCAGTCTAACGGGAGTGTACAATGAGCAGTTCTTC

v_call: TRBV10-3
j_call: TRBJ2-3
d_call: -
clone_size: -
cdr3_aa: CAIGVGRSTDTQYF
cdr3_nt: TGTGCCATCGGTGTAGGTCGGAGCACAGATACGCAGTATTTT

v_call: TRBV7-8
j_call: TRBJ1-1
d_call: -
clone_size: -
cdr3_aa: CASSLRAGRNTEAFF
cdr3_nt: TGTGCCAGCAGCTTAAGGGCAGGAAGGAACACTGAAGCTTTCTTT

v_call: TRBV6-4
j_call: TRBJ2-1
d_call: TRBD2
clone_size: -
cdr3_aa: CASQRTSGSDEQFF
cdr3_nt: TGTGCCAGCCAAAGGACTAGCGGGAGCGATGAGCAGTTCTTC

v_call: TRBV4-2
j_call: TRBJ1-6
d_call: TRBD1
clone_size: -
cdr3_aa: CASSPTQTGGISPLHF
cdr3_nt: TGTGCCAGCAGCCCCACCCAGACAGGGGGCATTTCACCCCTCCACTTT

v_call: TRBV28
j_call: TRBJ2-7
d_call: -
clone_size: -
cdr3_aa: CASSLAGFDEQYF
cdr3_nt: TGTGCCAGCAGTTTAGCAGGGTTCGACGAGCAGTACTTC

v_call: TRBV19
j_call: TRBJ1-1
d_call: -
clone_size: -
cdr3_aa: CASRPSRRGLNTEAFF
cdr3_nt: TGTGCCAGCAGACCCTCGCGCAGGGGATTGAACACTGAAGCTTTCTTT

v_call: TRBV5-4
j_call: TRBJ2-3
d_call: -
clone_size: -
cdr3_aa: CASSYRRVTDTQYF
cdr3_nt: TGTGCCAGCAGCTATCGCAGGGTAACAGATACGCAGTATTTT

v_call: TRBV19
j_call: TRBJ1-2
d_call: -
clone_size: -
cdr3_aa: CASSMTHRGKGGYTF
cdr3_nt: TGTGCCAGTAGTATGACCCACAGAGGAAAGGGTGGCTACACCTTC

v_call: TRBV6-1
j_call: TRBJ2-5
d_call: -
clone_size: -
cdr3_aa: CASSERLAIRGYQETQYF
cdr3_nt: TGTGCCAGCAGTGAAAGATTAGCTATCCGCGGTTACCAAGAGACCCAGTACTTC

v_call: TRBV19
j_call: TRBJ1-3
d_call: -
clone_size: -
cdr3_aa: CASSQLIKTGNTIYF
cdr3_nt: TGTGCCAGTAGCCAACTCATAAAAACGGGAAACACCATATATTTT

v_call: TRBV5-4
j_call: TRBJ2-1
d_call: -
clone_size: -
cdr3_aa: CASSFLGGPLSFNEQFF
cdr3_nt: TGTGCCAGCAGCTTTTTAGGCGGCCCGCTTAGCTTCAATGAGCAGTTCTTC

v_call: TRBV7-9
j_call: TRBJ1-1
d_call: -
clone_size: -
cdr3_aa: CASKTPVNTEAFF
cdr3_nt: TGTGCCAGCAAAACCCCAGTGAACACTGAAGCTTTCTTT

v_call: TRBV7-6
j_call: TRBJ1-4
d_call: -
clone_size: once
cdr3_aa: CASSPWGARQEKLFF
cdr3_nt: TGTGCCAGCAGCCCTTGGGGGGCGCGTCAAGAAAAACTGTTTTTT

v_call: TRBV29-1
j_call: TRBJ2-4
d_call: -
clone_size: -
cdr3_aa: CSGGQQNIQYF
cdr3_nt: TGCAGCGGTGGACAGCAAAACATTCAGTACTTC

v_call: TRBV4-2
j_call: TRBJ2-7
d_call: -
clone_size: few
cdr3_aa: CASSQGRTYEQYF
cdr3_nt: TGTGCCAGCAGCCAGGGACGGACCTACGAGCAGTACTTC

v_call: TRBV20-1
j_call: TRBJ2-7
d_call: -
clone_size: -
cdr3_aa: CSATGQSEQYF
cdr3_nt: TGCAGTGCTACTGGACAATCCGAGCAGTACTTC

v_call: TRBV6-6
j_call: TRBJ1-1
d_call: -
clone_size: -
cdr3_aa: CATSYGGTSTEAFF
cdr3_nt: TGTGCCACGTCCTATGGGGGGACAAGCACTGAAGCTTTCTTT

v_call: TRBV7-3
j_call: TRBJ1-2
d_call: -
clone_size: -
cdr3_aa: CVTDRTRGYGYTF
cdr3_nt: TGTGTCACAGACCGGACCAGAGGCTATGGCTACACCTTC

v_call: TRBV19
j_call: TRBJ1-2
d_call: -
clone_size: -
cdr3_aa: CASSPTDDYGYTF
cdr3_nt: TGTGCCAGTAGCCCGACAGACGACTATGGCTACACCTTC

v_call: TRBV7-9
j_call: TRBJ1-1
d_call: -
clone_size: -
cdr3_aa: CASSLAAAEAFF
cdr3_nt: TGTGCCAGCAGCTTAGCCGCGGCTGAAGCTTTCTTT

v_call: TRBV4-1
j_call: TRBJ2-2
d_call: -
clone_size: -
cdr3_aa: CASSQMGTNTGELFF
cdr3_nt: TGCGCCAGCAGCCAAATGGGGACCAACACCGGGGAGCTGTTTTTT

v_call: TRBV2
j_call: TRBJ1-1
d_call: -
clone_size: -
cdr3_aa: CASSGEVNTEAFF
cdr3_nt: TGTGCCAGCAGTGGCGAGGTGAACACTGAAGCTTTCTTT

v_call: TRBV19
j_call: TRBJ1-1
d_call: -
clone_size: -
cdr3_aa: CASSFAGQRDEAFF
cdr3_nt: TGTGCCAGTAGTTTCGCTGGACAGAGAGATGAAGCTTTCTTT

v_call: TRBV29-1
j_call: TRBJ2-1
d_call: -
clone_size: -
cdr3_aa: CSVGVSYNEQFF
cdr3_nt: TGCAGCGTTGGTGTTTCCTACAATGAGCAGTTCTTC

v_call: TRBV5-1
j_call: TRBJ2-1
d_call: TRBD2
clone_size: -
cdr3_aa: CASGAAGLDSYNEQFF
cdr3_nt: TGCGCCAGTGGGGCAGCGGGACTCGACTCTTACAATGAGCAGTTCTTC

v_call: TRBV6-5
j_call: TRBJ1-2
d_call: -
clone_size: -
cdr3_aa: CASSYSGPIRGYTF
cdr3_nt: TGTGCCAGCAGTTACTCGGGCCCGATCCGCGGCTACACCTTC

v_call: TRBV5-8
j_call: TRBJ1-2
d_call: -
clone_size: -
cdr3_aa: CASSLDRAGGYTF
cdr3_nt: TGTGCCAGCAGCTTGGACAGGGCGGGAGGCTACACCTTC

v_call: TRBV13
j_call: TRBJ1-1
d_call: -
clone_size: -
cdr3_aa: CASSFSDSGEAFF
cdr3_nt: TGTGCCAGCAGCTTTTCAGATTCGGGCGAAGCTTTCTTT

v_call: TRBV6-5
j_call: TRBJ2-3
d_call: -
clone_size: -
cdr3_aa: CASSYADRTITDTQYF
cdr3_nt: TGTGCCAGCAGTTACGCTGACAGGACAATCACAGATACGCAGTATTTT

v_call: TRBV13
j_call: TRBJ1-1
d_call: TRBD1
clone_size: -
cdr3_aa: CASSVPAGGTEAFF
cdr3_nt: TGTGCCAGCAGCGTTCCGGCAGGGGGCACTGAAGCTTTCTTT

v_call: TRBV5-4
j_call: TRBJ2-3
d_call: -
clone_size: -
cdr3_aa: CASSLVGTGGDTQYF
cdr3_nt: TGTGCCAGCAGCTTGGTTGGGACTGGGGGGGATACGCAGTATTTT

v_call: TRBV20-1
j_call: TRBJ2-7
d_call: -
clone_size: -
cdr3_aa: CSARDPQRQYF
cdr3_nt: TGCAGTGCTAGAGATCCCCAGAGGCAGTACTTC

v_call: TRBV10-3
j_call: TRBJ1-3
d_call: -
clone_size: once
cdr3_aa: CAISETSPMFRNTIYF
cdr3_nt: TGTGCCATCAGTGAAACATCACCGATGTTTCGGAACACCATATATTTT

v_call: TRBV7-9
j_call: TRBJ2-5
d_call: -
clone_size: -
cdr3_aa: CASSPLEETQYF
cdr3_nt: TGTGCCAGCAGCCCGTTGGAAGAGACCCAGTACTTC

v_call: TRBV28
j_call: TRBJ1-6
d_call: TRBD1
clone_size: -
cdr3_aa: CASRGTGPRLSPLHF
cdr3_nt: TGTGCCAGCAGGGGGACAGGGCCGCGTCTTTCACCCCTCCACTTT

v_call: TRBV2
j_call: TRBJ2-1
d_call: TRBD2
clone_size: -
cdr3_aa: CASSEGKGLAVYNEQFF
cdr3_nt: TGTGCCAGCAGTGAAGGGAAAGGACTAGCGGTCTACAATGAGCAGTTCTTC